This T cell receptor (beta chain) stems from a study of technical replicates of blood from a few donors. Germline lookup yields CDR1 SSHAT and CDR2 FNYEAQ (reference sequence). The CDR3 contains 13 residues. V dropped 4 bases and J dropped 9; count of bases not matched to a gene: 5. Assay: immunoSEQ multiplex PCR; the TCRdb copy retains only in-frame clones and omits some. The table lists 60,000 to 70,000 clones, 95% to 98% of them singletons, with over 0.15% in the top ten. This chain connects TRBV7-7 to TRBJ2-1; 8 bases line up with TRBD1. This clonotype was sampled from a human donor in good health. The sample consisted of T cells isolated from PBMCs. The CDR3, as DNA: TGTGCCAGCAGCTATGGACAGGGCCGTGAGCAGTTCTTC. This sequence encodes CASSYGQGREQFF.